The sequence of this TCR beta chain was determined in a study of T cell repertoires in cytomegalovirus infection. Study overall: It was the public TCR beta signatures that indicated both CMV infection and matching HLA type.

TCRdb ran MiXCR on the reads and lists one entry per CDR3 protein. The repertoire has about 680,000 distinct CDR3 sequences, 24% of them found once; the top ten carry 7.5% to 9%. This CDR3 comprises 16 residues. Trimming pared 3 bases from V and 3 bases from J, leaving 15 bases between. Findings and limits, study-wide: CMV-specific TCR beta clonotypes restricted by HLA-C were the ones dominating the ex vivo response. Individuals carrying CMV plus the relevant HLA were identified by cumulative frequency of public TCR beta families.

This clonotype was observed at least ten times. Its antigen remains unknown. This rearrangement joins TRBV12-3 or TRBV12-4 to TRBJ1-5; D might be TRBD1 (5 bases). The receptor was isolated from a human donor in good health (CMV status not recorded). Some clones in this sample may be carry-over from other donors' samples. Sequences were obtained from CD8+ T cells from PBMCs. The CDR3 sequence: CASSFEPEGANQPQHF. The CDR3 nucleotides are TGTGCCAGCAGTTTCGAGCCCGAAGGGGCCAATCAGCCCCAGCATTTT.